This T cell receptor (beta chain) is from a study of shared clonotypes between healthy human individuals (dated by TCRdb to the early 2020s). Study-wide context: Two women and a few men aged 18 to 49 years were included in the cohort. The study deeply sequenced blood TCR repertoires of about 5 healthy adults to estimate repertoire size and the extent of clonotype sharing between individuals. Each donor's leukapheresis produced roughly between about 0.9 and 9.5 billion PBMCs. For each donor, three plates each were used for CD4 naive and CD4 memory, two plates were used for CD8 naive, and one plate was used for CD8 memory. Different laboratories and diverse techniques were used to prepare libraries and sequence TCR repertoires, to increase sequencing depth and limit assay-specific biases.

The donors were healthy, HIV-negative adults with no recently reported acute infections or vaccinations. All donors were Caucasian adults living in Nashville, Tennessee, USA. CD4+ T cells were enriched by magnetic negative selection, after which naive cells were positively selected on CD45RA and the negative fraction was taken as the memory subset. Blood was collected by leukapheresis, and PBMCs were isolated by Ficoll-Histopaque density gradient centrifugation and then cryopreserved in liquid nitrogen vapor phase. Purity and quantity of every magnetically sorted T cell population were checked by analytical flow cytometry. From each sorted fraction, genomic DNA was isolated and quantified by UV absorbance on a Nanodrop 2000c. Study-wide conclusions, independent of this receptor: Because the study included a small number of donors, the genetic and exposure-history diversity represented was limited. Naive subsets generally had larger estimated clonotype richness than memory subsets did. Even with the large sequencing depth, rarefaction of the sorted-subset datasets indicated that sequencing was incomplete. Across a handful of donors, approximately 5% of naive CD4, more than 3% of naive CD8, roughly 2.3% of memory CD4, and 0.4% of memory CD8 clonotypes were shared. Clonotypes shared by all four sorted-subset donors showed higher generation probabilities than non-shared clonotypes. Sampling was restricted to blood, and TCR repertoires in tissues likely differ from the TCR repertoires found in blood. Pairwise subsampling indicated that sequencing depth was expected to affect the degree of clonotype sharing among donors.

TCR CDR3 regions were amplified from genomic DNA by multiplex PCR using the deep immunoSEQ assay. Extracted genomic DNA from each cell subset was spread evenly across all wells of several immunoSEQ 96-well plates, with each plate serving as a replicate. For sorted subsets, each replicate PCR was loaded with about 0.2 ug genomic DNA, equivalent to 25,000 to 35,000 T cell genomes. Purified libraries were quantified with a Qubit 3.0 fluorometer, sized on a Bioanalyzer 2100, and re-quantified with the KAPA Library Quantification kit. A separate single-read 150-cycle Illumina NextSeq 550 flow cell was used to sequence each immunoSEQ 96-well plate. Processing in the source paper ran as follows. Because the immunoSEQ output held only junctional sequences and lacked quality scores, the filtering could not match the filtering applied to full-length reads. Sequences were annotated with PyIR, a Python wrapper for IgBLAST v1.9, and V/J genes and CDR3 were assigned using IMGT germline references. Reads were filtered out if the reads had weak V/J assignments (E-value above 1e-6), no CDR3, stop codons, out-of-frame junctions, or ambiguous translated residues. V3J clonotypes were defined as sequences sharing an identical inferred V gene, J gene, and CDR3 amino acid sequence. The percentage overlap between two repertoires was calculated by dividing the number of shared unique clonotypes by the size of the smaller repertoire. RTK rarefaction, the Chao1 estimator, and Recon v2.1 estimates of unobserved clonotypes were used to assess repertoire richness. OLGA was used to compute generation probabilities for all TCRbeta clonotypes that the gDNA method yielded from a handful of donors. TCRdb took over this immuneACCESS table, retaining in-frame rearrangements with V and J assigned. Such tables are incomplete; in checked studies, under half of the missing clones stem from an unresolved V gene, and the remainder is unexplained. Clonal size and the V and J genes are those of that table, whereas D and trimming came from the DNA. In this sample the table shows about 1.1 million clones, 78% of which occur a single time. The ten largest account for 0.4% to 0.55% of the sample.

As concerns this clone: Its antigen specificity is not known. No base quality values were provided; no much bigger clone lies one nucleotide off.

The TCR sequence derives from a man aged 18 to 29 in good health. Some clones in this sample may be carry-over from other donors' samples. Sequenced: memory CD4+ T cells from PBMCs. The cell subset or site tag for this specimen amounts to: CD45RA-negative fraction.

The nucleotide sequence is given as TGTGCCAGCAGCTTAGAAGGGGATGGCTACACCTTC. It translates as CASSLEGDGYTF. The chain was built from TRBV11-2 and TRBJ1-2, with a weak D call of TRBD1 (5 bases match). Relative to germline, V is 0 bases shorter and J is 6 bases shorter, with 5 bases between their ends. Counted from cysteine to phenylalanine, this CDR3 has 12 amino acids. Kept here is only the CDR3 DNA, which spans 36 bases and is read in frame from base 1. For CDR1 and CDR2, the germline V gene lists SGHAT and FQNNGV.